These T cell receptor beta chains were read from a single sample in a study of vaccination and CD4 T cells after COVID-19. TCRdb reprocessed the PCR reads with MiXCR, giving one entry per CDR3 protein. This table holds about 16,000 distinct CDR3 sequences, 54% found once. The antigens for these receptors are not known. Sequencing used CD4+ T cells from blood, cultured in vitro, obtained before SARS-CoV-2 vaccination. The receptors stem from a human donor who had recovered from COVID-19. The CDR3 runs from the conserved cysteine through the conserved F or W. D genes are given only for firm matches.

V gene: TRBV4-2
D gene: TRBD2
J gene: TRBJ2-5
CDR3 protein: CASSQVLGLAWGETQYF
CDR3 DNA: TGTGCCAGCAGCCAAGTGCTTGGACTAGCTTGGGGGGAGACCCAGTACTTC

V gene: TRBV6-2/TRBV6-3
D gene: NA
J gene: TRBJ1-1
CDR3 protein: CASSLGRGGTEAFF
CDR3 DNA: TGTGCCAGCAGCCTAGGTCGGGGGGGTACTGAAGCTTTCTTT

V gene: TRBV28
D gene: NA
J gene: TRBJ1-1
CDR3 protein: CATQGFRGEAFF
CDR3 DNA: TGTGCCACCCAGGGTTTTCGTGGTGAAGCTTTCTTT

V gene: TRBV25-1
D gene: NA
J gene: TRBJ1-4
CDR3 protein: CASSEYRGQTGDEKLFF
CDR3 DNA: TGTGCCAGCAGTGAATATAGGGGACAAACCGGGGATGAAAAACTGTTTTTT

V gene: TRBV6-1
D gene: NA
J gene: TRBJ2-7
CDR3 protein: CASSEVSYEQYF
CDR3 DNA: TGTGCCAGCAGTGAGGTTAGCTACGAGCAGTACTTC

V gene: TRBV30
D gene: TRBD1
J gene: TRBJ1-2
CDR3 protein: CAWSGEAGGIYYGYTF
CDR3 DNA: TGTGCCTGGAGTGGAGAAGCAGGGGGGATCTACTATGGCTACACCTTC

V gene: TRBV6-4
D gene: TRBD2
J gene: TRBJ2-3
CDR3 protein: CASSDAGGTDTQYF
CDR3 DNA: TGTGCCAGCAGTGACGCGGGAGGCACAGATACGCAGTATTTT

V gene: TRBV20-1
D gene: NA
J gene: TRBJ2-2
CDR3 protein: CSARDPGTENTGELFF
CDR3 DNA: TGCAGTGCTAGAGACCCCGGGACGGAAAACACCGGGGAGCTGTTTTTT

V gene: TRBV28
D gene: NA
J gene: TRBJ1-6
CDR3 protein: CASSLYPTNSPLHF
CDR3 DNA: TGTGCCAGCAGTTTATACCCCACAAATTCACCCCTCCACTTT

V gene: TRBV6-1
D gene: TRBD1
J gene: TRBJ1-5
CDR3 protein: CASSPGTEHQPQHF
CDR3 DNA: TGTGCCAGCAGTCCCGGGACAGAGCATCAGCCCCAGCATTTT

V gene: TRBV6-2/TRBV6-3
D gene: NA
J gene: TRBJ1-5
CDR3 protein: CASRWAKGDGQPQHF
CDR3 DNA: TGTGCCAGCAGGTGGGCCAAGGGAGACGGCCAGCCCCAGCATTTT

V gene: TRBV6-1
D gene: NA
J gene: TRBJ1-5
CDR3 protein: CASRSGQDQPQHF
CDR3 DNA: TGTGCCAGCAGGTCAGGGCAAGATCAGCCCCAGCATTTT

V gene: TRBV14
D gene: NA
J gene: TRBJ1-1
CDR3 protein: CASSQDPDLRNTKAFF
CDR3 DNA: TGTGCCAGCAGCCAAGATCCGGATCTGAGGAACACTAAAGCTTTCTTT